These 12 T cell receptor beta chains were all obtained from the same sample, sequenced in a study of blood T cell repertoires in COVID-19. Sequencing used immunoSEQ multiplex PCR; TCRdb keeps in-frame clones, though not all of them. The sample carries roughly 110,000 clones, about two thirds recorded once. Sequenced input: peripheral blood. Receptor source: a human donor with acute or convalescent COVID-19. The donor label of this sample is uncertain.

The rearrangement links TRBV9 to TRBJ2-7, with TRBD2 matching 8 bases. V dropped 4 bases and J dropped 3; count of bases not matched to a gene: 9. Germline V gene data show CDR1 as SGDLS and CDR2 as YYNGEE. This CDR3 is built from 15 residues. The CDR3 nucleotides read TGTGCCAGCAGCCCTTATAGCGGGGCGGTCTACGAGCAGTACTTC. Its protein is CASSPYSGAVYEQYF.

The table lists this clone with a count of one. This chain links TRBV5-4 with TRBJ2-1; 9 bases fit TRBD1. Germline CDR1 SGHNT, CDR2 YYREEE (reference sequence). This CDR3 contains 18 residues. Losses at the gene ends were 4 bases for V and 7 bases for J; bases not matched to a gene: 18. CDR3 protein: CASSLRYPGQGFRNEQFF. The CDR3 DNA is TGTGCCAGCAGCCTACGGTACCCGGGACAGGGCTTTAGGAATGAGCAGTTCTTC.

The chain uses TRBV2 and TRBJ1-5; D is ambiguous. V was trimmed by 2 bases and J by 1 base, leaving 9 bases between them. Germline V gene lookup returns CDR1 SNHLY and CDR2 FYNNEI. The CDR3 covers 15 residues. The CDR3 DNA reads TGTGCCAGCAGTGAATTCCCGAGCAGCAATCAGCCCCAGCATTTT. Protein product: CASSEFPSSNQPQHF.

The chain carries TRBV6-5 and TRBJ1-5, with D unclear. This CDR3 is 13 amino acids long. Germline V lookup: CDR1 MNHEY, CDR2 SVGAGI. Between the trimmed V and J ends, which lost 8 bases and 3 bases, there was a span of 11 bases. The CDR3 loop is CASWFGVNQPQHF. The CDR3 nucleotides read TGTGCCAGCTGGTTCGGAGTCAATCAGCCCCAGCATTTT.

V usage is TRBV28 and J usage is TRBJ1-5, with D uncertain. In germline, CDR1 is MDHEN, CDR2 SYDVKM. Trimming cost V 4 bases and J 0 bases, with 10 bases left between them. The CDR3 length is 15 residues. The CDR3 sequence is CASSSRRVSNQPQHF. The CDR3 nucleotides are TGTGCCAGCAGTTCTCGCCGGGTTAGCAATCAGCCCCAGCATTTT.

The chain carries TRBV7-3 and TRBJ1-1, with D perhaps matching TRBD1 (6 bases). CDR3 length equals 14 residues. With 3 bases removed from V and 1 base from J, the gap between germline ends came to 9 bases. Germline V lookup: CDR1 SGHTA, CDR2 FQGTGA. The DNA for the CDR3 is TGTGCCAGCAGCTTGACAGGTCGGAACACTGAAGCTTTCTTT. It translates to CASSLTGRNTEAFF.

This clone was observed a handful of times. The chain links TRBV2 to TRBJ2-5; TRBD2 matches 9 bases. Germline values: CDR1 SNHLY, CDR2 FYNNEI. This CDR3 has 16 amino acids. V lost 4 bases, J lost 2 bases, and 8 bases stayed unmatched. CDR3 residues: CASSGGPSGVQETQYF. For the CDR3, the DNA is TGTGCCAGCAGTGGAGGGCCTAGCGGGGTGCAAGAGACCCAGTACTTC.

The chain is built from TRBV9 and TRBJ2-6; D remains unclear. The CDR3 sequence is 14 residues long. V was shortened by 0 bases and J by 2 bases, with 3 bases between the two germline ends. Germline V gene data show CDR1 as SGDLS and CDR2 as YYNGEE. This CDR3 reads CASSVATGANVLTF. The CDR3 bases are TGTGCCAGCAGCGTAGCTACTGGGGCCAACGTCCTGACTTTC.

This clone was recorded many times. The chain carries TRBV19 and TRBJ2-7; 10 nucleotides align to TRBD2. Germline CDR1 LNHDA, CDR2 SQIVND (reference sequence). This CDR3 is built from 15 residues. With 4 bases clipped from V and 1 base from J, the junction kept 4 bases outside the gene matches. CDR3 sequence: CASSNLAGDSYEQYV. Here the CDR3 DNA reads TGTGCCAGTAGTAATCTAGCGGGGGATTCCTACGAGCAGTACGTC.

The V call is TRBV2, the J call TRBJ2-6; maybe TRBD1 (6 bases). Per the germline V gene, CDR1 is SNHLY and CDR2 is FYNNEI. The CDR3 runs 15 residues. V was trimmed by 4 bases and J by 0 bases, leaving 7 bases between them. CDR3 region: CASSADSSGANVLTF. The DNA of the CDR3 is TGTGCCAGCAGTGCGGACAGCTCTGGGGCCAACGTCCTGACTTTC.

The DNA for the CDR3 is TGCGCCAGCAGCCAAGATGCAGGGACAGGGGGTCCTGAAGCTTTCTTT. This gives the protein CASSQDAGTGGPEAFF. This chain uses TRBV4-1 with TRBJ1-1, with 11 bases identical to TRBD1. With 0 bases clipped from V and 6 bases from J, the junction kept 6 bases outside the gene matches. This CDR3 is built from 16 residues. Germline CDR1 and CDR2: MGHRA and YSYEKL.

This clone was seen once. V usage is TRBV28 and J usage is TRBJ1-5; D not resolved. Germline V CDR1 and CDR2: MDHEN, SYDVKM. The CDR3 consists of 13 residues. V was pared by 6 bases and J by 6 bases, with 12 bases between. The DNA for the CDR3 is TGTGCCAGCAGATCAGGATCGAGTCAGCCCCAGCATTTT. Protein sequence: CASRSGSSQPQHF.